This TCR beta chain stems from a study of OX40 agonist ivuxolimab in advanced cancers. Study in general: Ivuxolimab, an antibody acting as an agonist of OX40 (CD134), was used to treat patients.

The protocol was immunoSEQ multiplex PCR, while the TCRdb copy is restricted to in-frame clones and leaves out a portion. Here the sample spans about 88,000 clones, roughly 89% being singletons. Germline CDR1 reads SGHTA; CDR2 reads FQGNSA. V was pared by 1 base and J by 8 bases, with 11 bases between. This CDR3 contains 14 residues. Baseline was the first blood sampling point, followed by cycle 4 day 1 and cycle 7 day 1. The gene calls are TRBV7-2 and TRBJ1-4; TRBD1 is a possible D gene (6 bases). The source was CD4+ or CD8+ T cells sorted from blood, collected in a trial of the OX40 agonist ivuxolimab. The sequence derives from an adult with an advanced solid tumor such as melanoma, head and neck, liver or kidney cancer. The CDR3 DNA follows: TGTGCCAGCAGCTTAGGGGGGGCTGGGGAAAAACTGTTTTTT. This translates into CASSLGGAGEKLFF.